This TCR beta chain originates from a study of beta chain features in type 1 diabetes. Study information: Healthy donors resembled patients in age, gender and cell yields. Findings and limits, study-wide: In all four CD4+ subsets, TCRB CDR3 length was significantly, moderately reduced in type 1 diabetes. Cells with high TCR expression could be over-represented by cDNA sequencing.

As to this clone: Its antigen remains unidentified.

J was trimmed by 4 bases and V by 6 bases; bases with no gene match: 10. Germline lookup yields CDR1 MGHDK and CDR2 SYGVNS. The CDR3 consists of 15 residues. The isolated RNA, all of it, was reverse transcribed, so expressed TCRB transcripts were what got sequenced. Sequencing used immunoSEQ multiplex PCR; TCRdb keeps in-frame clones, though not all of them. The repertoire has approximately 730,000 clones, around an eighth of them found once; the top ten carry approximately 0.022%. This chain links TRBV25-1 with TRBJ2-3; 7 bases align to TRBD1. This receptor was taken from a man between 18 and 29 years old with type 1 diabetes. The sequencing input was naive CD4+ T cells from blood. CDR3 region: CASSDTGAGADTQYF. CDR3 bases: TGTGCCAGCAGCGATACAGGGGCGGGCGCAGATACGCAGTATTTT.